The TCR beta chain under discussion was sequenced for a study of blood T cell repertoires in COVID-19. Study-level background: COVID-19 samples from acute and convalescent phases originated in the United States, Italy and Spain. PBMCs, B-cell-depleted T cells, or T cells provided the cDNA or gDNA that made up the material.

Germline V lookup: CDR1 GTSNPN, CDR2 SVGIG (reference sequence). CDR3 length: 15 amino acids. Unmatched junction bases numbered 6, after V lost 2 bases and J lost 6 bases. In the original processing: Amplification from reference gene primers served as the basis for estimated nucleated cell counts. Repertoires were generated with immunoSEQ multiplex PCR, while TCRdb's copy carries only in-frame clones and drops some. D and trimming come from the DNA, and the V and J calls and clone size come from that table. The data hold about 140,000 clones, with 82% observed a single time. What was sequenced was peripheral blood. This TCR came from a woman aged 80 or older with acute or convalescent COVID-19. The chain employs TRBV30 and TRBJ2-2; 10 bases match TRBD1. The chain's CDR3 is CAWSPGTGVPGELFF. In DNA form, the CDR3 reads TGTGCCTGGAGTCCCGGGACAGGGGTCCCCGGGGAGCTGTTTTTT.